The text below deals with one TCR beta chain. The donors, healthy Caucasians from Russia, were aged roughly 6 to 90. This entry is derived from a study of blood T cells in healthy people across ages. A second PCR, run for roughly 7 to 12 cycles, used a sample-barcoded 5' primer plus a J-beta primer mix. Each CDR3 protein is one row after TCRdb ran MiXCR on the 5' RACE reads. The repertoire consists of around 1,000,000 distinct CDR3 sequences, with roughly two fifths occurring once and the leading ten covering over 10%. This sequence originates from a man aged 18-30 years in good health. Sequencing was carried out using blood.

In DNA, the CDR3 is TGTGCCAGCAGCCAAGAGTTGGCAGGGGGCAACGAGCAGTACTTC. Its protein product is CASSQELAGGNEQYF. The chain couples TRBV4-2 to TRBJ2-5; 8 bases align to TRBD1. The J call may be faulty, since TRBJ2-7 better matches the DNA end. The germline V gene encodes CDR1 LGHNA and CDR2 YNFKEQ. The CDR3 extends over 15 amino acids.